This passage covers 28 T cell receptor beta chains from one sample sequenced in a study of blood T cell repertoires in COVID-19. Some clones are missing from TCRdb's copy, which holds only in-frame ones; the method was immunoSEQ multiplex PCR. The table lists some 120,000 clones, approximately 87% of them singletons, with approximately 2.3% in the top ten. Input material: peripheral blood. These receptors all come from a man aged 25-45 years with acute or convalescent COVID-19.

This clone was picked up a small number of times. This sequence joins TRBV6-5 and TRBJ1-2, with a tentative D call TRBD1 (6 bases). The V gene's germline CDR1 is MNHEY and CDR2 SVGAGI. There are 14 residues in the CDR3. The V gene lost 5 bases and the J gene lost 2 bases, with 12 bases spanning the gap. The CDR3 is CASSTRDNNYGYTF. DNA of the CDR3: TGTGCCAGCAGTACTAGGGACAACAACTATGGCTACACCTTC.

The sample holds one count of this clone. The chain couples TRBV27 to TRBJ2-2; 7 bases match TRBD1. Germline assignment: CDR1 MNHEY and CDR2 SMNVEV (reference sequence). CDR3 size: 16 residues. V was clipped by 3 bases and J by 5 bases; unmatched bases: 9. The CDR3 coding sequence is TGTGCCAGCAGTTTGACAGGGATGGTCCTGACCGGGGAGCTGTTTTTT. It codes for CASSLTGMVLTGELFF.

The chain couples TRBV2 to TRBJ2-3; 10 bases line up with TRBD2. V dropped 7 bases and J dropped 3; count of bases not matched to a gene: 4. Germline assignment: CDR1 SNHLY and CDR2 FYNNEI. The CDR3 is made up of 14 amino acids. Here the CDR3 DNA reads TGTGCCAGCATGCCGGGACTAGCGACAGATACGCAGTATTTT. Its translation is CASMPGLATDTQYF.

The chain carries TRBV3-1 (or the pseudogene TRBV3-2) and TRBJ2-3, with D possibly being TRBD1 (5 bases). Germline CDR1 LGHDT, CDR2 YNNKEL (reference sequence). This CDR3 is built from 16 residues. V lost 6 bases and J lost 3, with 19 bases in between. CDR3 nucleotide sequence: TGTGCCAGCAGAGGAATCAGGGTTTCCGATACAGATACGCAGTATTTT. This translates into CASRGIRVSDTDTQYF.

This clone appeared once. CDR3 residues: CASSLTVTSPLHF. The CDR3 nucleotides read TGTGCCAGCAGTCTGACAGTTACTTCACCCCTCCACTTT. V usage is TRBV12-3 or TRBV12-4 and J usage is TRBJ1-6, with D possibly matching TRBD1 (5 bases). There are 13 residues in the CDR3. The ends were cut back, 5 bases at V and 9 bases at J, with 11 bases in the middle.

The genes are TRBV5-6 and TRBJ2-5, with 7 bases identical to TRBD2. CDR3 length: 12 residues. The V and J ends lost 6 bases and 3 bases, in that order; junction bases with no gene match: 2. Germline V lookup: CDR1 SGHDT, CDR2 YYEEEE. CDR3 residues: CASTRGEETQYF. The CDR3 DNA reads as TGTGCCAGCACTCGGGGGGAAGAGACCCAGTACTTC.

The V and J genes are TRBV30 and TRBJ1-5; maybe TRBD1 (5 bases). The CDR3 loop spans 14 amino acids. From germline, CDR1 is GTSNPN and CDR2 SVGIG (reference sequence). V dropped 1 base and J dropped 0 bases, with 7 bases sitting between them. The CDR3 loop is CAWSGGNSNQPQHF. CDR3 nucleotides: TGTGCCTGGAGTGGGGGCAATAGCAATCAGCCCCAGCATTTT.

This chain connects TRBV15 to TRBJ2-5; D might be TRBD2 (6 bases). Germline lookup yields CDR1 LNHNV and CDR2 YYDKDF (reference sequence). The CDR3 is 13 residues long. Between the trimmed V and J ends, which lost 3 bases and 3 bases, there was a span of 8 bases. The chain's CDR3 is CATSRGLEETQYF. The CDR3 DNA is TGTGCCACCAGCAGGGGACTGGAAGAGACCCAGTACTTC.

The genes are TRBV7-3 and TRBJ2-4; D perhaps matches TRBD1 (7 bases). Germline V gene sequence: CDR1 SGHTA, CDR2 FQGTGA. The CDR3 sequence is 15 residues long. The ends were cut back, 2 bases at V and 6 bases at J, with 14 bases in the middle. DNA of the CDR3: TGTGCCAGCAGCTTACAGGGGGGCAATGGAAACATTCAGTACTTC. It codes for CASSLQGGNGNIQYF.

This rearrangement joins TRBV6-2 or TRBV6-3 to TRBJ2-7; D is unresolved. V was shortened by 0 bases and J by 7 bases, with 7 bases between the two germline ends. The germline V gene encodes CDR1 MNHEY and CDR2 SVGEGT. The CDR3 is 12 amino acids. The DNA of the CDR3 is TGTGCCAGCAGTTACTCGAAGAGGGAGCAGTACTTC. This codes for CASSYSKREQYF.

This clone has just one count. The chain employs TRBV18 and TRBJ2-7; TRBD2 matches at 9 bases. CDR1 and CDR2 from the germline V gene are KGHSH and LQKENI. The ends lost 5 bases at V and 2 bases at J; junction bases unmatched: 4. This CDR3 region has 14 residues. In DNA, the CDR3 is TGTGCCAGCTCAAAGACTAGCGGTACCTACGAGCAGTACTTC. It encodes CASSKTSGTYEQYF.

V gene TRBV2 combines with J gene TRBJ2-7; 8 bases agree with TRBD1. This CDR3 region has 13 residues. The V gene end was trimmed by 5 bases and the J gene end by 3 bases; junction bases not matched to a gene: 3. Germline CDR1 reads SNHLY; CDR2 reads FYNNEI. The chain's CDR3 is CASSRDRSYEQYF. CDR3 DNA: TGTGCCAGCAGTAGGGACAGGAGCTACGAGCAGTACTTC.

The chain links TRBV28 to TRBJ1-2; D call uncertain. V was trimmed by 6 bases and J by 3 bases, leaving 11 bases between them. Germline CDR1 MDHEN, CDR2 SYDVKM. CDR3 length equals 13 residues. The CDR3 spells CASSSPRDYGYTF. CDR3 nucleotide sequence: TGTGCCAGCAGCTCTCCCCGGGACTATGGCTACACCTTC.

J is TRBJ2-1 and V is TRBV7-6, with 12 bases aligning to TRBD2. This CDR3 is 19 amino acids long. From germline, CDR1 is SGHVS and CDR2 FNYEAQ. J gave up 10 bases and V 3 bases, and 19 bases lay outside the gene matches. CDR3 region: CASSLGTGTLAGGPWEQFF. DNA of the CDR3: TGTGCCAGCAGCTTGGGGACAGGGACCCTAGCGGGAGGGCCCTGGGAGCAGTTCTTC.

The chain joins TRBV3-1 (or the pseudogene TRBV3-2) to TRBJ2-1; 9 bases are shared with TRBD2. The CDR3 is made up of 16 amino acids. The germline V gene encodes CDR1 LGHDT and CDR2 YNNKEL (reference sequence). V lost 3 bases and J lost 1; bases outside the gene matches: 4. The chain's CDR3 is CASSHLSGRSYNEQFF. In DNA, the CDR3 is TGTGCCAGCAGCCATCTTAGCGGGAGATCCTACAATGAGCAGTTCTTC.

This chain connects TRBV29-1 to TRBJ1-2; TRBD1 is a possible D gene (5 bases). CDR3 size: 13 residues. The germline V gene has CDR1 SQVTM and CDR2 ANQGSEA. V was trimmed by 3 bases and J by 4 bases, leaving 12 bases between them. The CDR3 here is CSVEGQGSYGYTF. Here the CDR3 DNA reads TGCAGCGTTGAGGGGCAGGGCAGCTATGGCTACACCTTC.

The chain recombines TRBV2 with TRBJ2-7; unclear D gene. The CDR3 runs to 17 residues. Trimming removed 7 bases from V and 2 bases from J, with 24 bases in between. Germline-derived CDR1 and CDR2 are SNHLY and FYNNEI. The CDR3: CASKDSVGLQLTYEQYF. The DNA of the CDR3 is TGTGCCAGCAAGGATTCCGTTGGGCTGCAGTTGACCTACGAGCAGTACTTC.

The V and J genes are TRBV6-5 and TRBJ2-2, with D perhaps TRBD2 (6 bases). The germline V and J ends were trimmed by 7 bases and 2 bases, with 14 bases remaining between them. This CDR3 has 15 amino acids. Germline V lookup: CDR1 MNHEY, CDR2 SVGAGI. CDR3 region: CASNRRGGNTGELFF. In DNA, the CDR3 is TGTGCCAGCAACCGTCGGGGAGGTAACACCGGGGAGCTGTTTTTT.

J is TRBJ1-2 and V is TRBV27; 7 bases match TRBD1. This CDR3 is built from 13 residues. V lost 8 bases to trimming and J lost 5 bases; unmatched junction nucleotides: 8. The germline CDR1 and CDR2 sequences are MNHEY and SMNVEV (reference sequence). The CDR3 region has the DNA TGTGCCAGCGCTCGACAGGGTACATATGGCTACACCTTC. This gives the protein CASARQGTYGYTF.

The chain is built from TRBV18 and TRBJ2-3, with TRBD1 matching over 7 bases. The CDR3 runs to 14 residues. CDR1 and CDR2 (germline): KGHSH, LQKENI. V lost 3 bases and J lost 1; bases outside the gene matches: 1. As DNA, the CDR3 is TGTGCCAGCTCACCGGGACAGCGCACAGATACGCAGTATTTT. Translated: CASSPGQRTDTQYF.

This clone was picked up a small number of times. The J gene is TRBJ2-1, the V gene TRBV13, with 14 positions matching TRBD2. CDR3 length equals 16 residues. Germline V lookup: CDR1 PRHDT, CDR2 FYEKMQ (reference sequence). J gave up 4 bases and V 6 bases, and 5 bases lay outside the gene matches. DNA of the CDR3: TGTGCCAGCAGTGCCGGGACTAGCGGGAGTTACAATGAGCAGTTCTTC. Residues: CASSAGTSGSYNEQFF.

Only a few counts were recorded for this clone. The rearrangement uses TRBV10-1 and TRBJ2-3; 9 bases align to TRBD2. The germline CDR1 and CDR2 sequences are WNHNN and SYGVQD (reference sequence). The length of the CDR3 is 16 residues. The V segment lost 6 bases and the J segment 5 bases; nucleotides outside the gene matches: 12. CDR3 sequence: CASSPAGGVARDTQYF. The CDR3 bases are TGCGCCAGCAGCCCAGCGGGGGGTGTTGCAAGAGATACGCAGTATTTT.

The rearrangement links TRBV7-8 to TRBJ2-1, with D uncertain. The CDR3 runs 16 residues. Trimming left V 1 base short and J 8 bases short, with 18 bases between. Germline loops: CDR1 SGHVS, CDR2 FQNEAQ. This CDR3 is CASSLGFTGDVDEQFF. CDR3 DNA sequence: TGTGCCAGCAGCTTAGGTTTCACTGGAGATGTGGATGAGCAGTTCTTC.

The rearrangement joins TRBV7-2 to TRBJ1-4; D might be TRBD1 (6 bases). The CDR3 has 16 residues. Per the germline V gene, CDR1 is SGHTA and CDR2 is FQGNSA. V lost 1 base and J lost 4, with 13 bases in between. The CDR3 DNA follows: TGTGCCAGCAGCTTAGTCCCCGGACAGATTAATGAAAAACTGTTTTTT. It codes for CASSLVPGQINEKLFF.

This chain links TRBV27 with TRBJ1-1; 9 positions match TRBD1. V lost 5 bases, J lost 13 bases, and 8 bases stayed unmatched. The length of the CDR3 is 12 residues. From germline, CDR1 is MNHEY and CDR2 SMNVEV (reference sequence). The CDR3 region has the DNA TGTGCCAGCAGTCTCGGGACAGGGAGTCTTTTCTTT. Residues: CASSLGTGSLFF.

This CDR3 reads CSVAGTDYEQYV. The DNA of the CDR3 is TGCAGCGTGGCCGGGACAGACTACGAGCAGTACGTC. The rearrangement joins TRBV29-1 to TRBJ2-7; 7 nucleotides match TRBD1. CDR3 length: 12 residues. CDR1 SQVTM and CDR2 ANQGSEA come from the germline V gene. Losses at the gene ends were 6 bases for V and 3 bases for J; bases not matched to a gene: 5.

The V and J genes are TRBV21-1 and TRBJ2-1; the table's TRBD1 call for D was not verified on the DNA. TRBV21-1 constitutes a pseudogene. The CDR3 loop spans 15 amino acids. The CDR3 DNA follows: TGTGCCAGCACCTCAAGAGGGACACCTTACAATGAGCAGTTCTTC. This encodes CASTSRGTPYNEQFF.

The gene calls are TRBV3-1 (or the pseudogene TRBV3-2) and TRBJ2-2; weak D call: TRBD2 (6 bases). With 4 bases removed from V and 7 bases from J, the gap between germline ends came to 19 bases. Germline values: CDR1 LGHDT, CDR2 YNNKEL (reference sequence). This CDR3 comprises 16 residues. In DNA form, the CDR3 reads TGTGCCAGCAGCCTCCTAGCGAAGGGTAACCGCGGGGAGCTGTTTTTT. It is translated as CASSLLAKGNRGELFF.